Below, 26 T cell receptor beta chains from the same sample are listed, as sequenced in a study of response to subunit inactivated influenza vaccine. TCRdb recomputed calls from the RT-PCR reads with MiXCR, one row per CDR3 protein. The sample gives around 540,000 distinct CDR3 sequences, over 9.5% of which show up once; roughly 10% is in the top ten. The sample here was PBMCs from blood, taken on the day of vaccination. These receptors originate from a man aged 45-65 years who received an inactivated influenza vaccine.

This clonotype showed up just a few times. This may stem from a read error, because a much larger clone lies one nucleotide away. The chain links TRBV20-1 to TRBJ1-3; no clear D gene. The CDR3 is 21 amino acids. Per the germline V gene, CDR1 is DFQATT and CDR2 is SNEGSKA (reference sequence). For the CDR3, the DNA is TGCTGTGCTAGAAATCCGAATACAGCCACCACTCACAGCTTCTCTGGAAACACCATATATTTT. It codes for CCARNPNTATTHSFSGNTIYF.

The rearrangement joins TRBV12-3 or TRBV12-4 to TRBJ1-1; TRBD1 is a possible D gene (5 bases). The CDR3 sequence is 11 residues long. The V and J ends lost 10 bases and 10 bases respectively, with 16 bases between them. The CDR3: CAITRGGPAFF. The CDR3 DNA sequence: TGTGCCATCACTCGGGGGGGTCCAGCTTTCTTT.

The chain carries TRBV4-1 and TRBJ2-3; D is ambiguous. CDR3 length: 14 amino acids. From germline, CDR1 is MGHRA and CDR2 YSYEKL. Trimming left V 2 bases short and J 1 base short, with 7 bases between. The CDR3 here is CASSQRHGTDTQYF. The DNA of the CDR3 is TGCGCCAGCAGCCAAAGGCACGGCACAGATACGCAGTATTTT.

This clonotype was observed a handful of times. V gene TRBV12-5 combines with J gene TRBJ2-5; 7 nucleotides line up with TRBD2. The V gene's germline CDR1 is LGHNT and CDR2 FRNRAP. CDR3 length equals 15 residues. J gave up 5 bases and V 6 bases, and 12 bases lay outside the gene matches. The CDR3 sequence: CASGPGGLVGETQYF. CDR3 coding DNA: TGTGCTAGTGGCCCCGGAGGACTAGTAGGGGAGACCCAGTACTTC. The variable domain in full, with the rest retrieved from reference TRBV12-5 and TRBJ2-5, is DARVTQTPRHKVTEMGQEVTMRCQPILGHNTVFWYRQTMMQGLELLAYFRNRAPLDDSGMPKDRFSAEMPDATLATLKIQPSEPRDSAVYFCASGPGGLVGETQYFGPGTRLLVL.

The genes are TRBV20-1 and TRBJ1-1; no firm D call. Germline-derived CDR1 and CDR2 are DFQATT and SNEGSKA (reference sequence). The V end lost 6 bases, the J end lost 1 base, and 12 bases lay between the germline ends. The CDR3 is 13 residues long. This chain's CDR3 is CSARRPANTEAFF. The CDR3 nucleotides are TGCAGTGCGAGGCGTCCAGCGAACACTGAAGCTTTCTTT.

This clonotype was recorded at least ten times. This may arise from a read error, as a much more abundant clone is one base away. This chain joins TRBV10-3 and TRBJ2-7, with D hard to call. Trimming took 5 bases from V and 4 from J, leaving 6 bases between them. Germline assignment: CDR1 ENHRY and CDR2 SYGVKD. The CDR3 is 11 amino acids. The CDR3 loop reads CAISLGYEQYF. CDR3 nucleotides: TGTGCCATCAGTTTAGGGTACGAGCAGTACTTC.

The rearrangement uses TRBV6-8 and TRBJ1-1; D gene ambiguous. Per the germline V gene, CDR1 is MNHGY and CDR2 is SAAAGT. Trimming pared 1 base from V and 5 bases from J, leaving 5 bases between. The CDR3 extends over 12 amino acids. CDR3 in amino acids: CASSYYRTEAFF. The CDR3 nucleotides are TGTGCCAGCAGTTACTACCGGACTGAAGCTTTCTTT.

The table lists this clonotype with many counts. The V gene is TRBV5-1, the J gene TRBJ2-5; 7 bases line up with TRBD2. In germline, CDR1 is SGHRS, CDR2 YFSETQ. The junction had 6 bases not matched to a gene; V was cut back by 2 bases and J by 5 bases. This CDR3 region has 14 residues. CDR3 coding DNA: TGCGCCAGCAGCTTTTGGGACTACCTGGAGACCCAGTACTTC. Its protein product is CASSFWDYLETQYF.

A few counts support this clonotype. The CDR3 loop reads CASSLARTGYGYTF. In DNA form, the CDR3 reads TGTGCCAGCAGCTTAGCCCGGACAGGCTATGGCTACACCTTC. The rearrangement links TRBV7-9 to TRBJ1-2; 7 positions match TRBD1. The CDR3 totals 14 residues. Germline CDR1 is SEHNR and CDR2 is FQNEAQ (reference sequence). V trimming: 0 bases; J trimming: 4 bases; junction bases outside the gene matches: 2.

A few counts support this clonotype. V is TRBV20-1 and J is TRBJ2-5; 8 bases fit TRBD2. The V gene end was trimmed by 7 bases and the J gene end by 7 bases; junction bases not matched to a gene: 8. Germline loops: CDR1 DFQATT, CDR2 SNEGSKA (reference sequence). The CDR3 runs 12 residues. The DNA of the CDR3 is TGCAGTGGACTAGCGTCCTTCAGGACCCAGTACTTC. This codes for CSGLASFRTQYF.

The V and J genes are TRBV3-1 and TRBJ2-3; a weak D match, TRBD1 (6 bases). Germline CDR1 LGHDT, CDR2 YNNKEL (reference sequence). Trimming cost V 11 bases and J 11 bases, with 20 bases left between them. The CDR3 length is 12 residues. CDR3 residues: CASGVQGLGQYF. The CDR3 DNA is TGTGCCTCGGGCGTTCAGGGGCTAGGGCAGTATTTT.

This clonotype was seen ten or more times. This rearrangement joins TRBV11-2 to TRBJ2-1, with D perhaps TRBD2 (5 bases). Trimming pared 2 bases from V and 9 bases from J, leaving 8 bases between. This CDR3 spans 12 amino acids. Germline assignment: CDR1 SGHAT and CDR2 FQNNGV. In DNA, the CDR3 is TGTGCCAGCAGCTTAAGGGAGACTGAGCAGTTCTTC. As protein: CASSLRETEQFF.

The chain employs TRBV20-1 and TRBJ2-1; D might be TRBD2 (5 bases). Germline V lookup: CDR1 DFQATT, CDR2 SNEGSKA (reference sequence). This CDR3 has 11 residues. Trimming cost V 7 bases and J 7 bases, with 11 bases left between them. The CDR3: CSGYRGNEQFF. CDR3 DNA sequence: TGCAGTGGTTACCGAGGGAATGAGCAGTTCTTC.

The J gene is TRBJ2-5, the V gene TRBV4-1, with D maybe TRBD1 (5 bases). V was trimmed by 2 bases and J by 4 bases, leaving 11 bases between them. This CDR3 comprises 14 residues. Germline V gene lookup returns CDR1 MGHRA and CDR2 YSYEKL. The CDR3 coding sequence is TGCGCCAGCAGCCAAACAGGTTTGGGAGAGACCCAGTACTTC. This sequence encodes CASSQTGLGETQYF.

Ten or more counts support this clonotype. The rearrangement uses TRBV29-1 and TRBJ1-5; possible D gene TRBD1, 6 bases. Germline V lookup: CDR1 SQVTM, CDR2 ANQGSEA. The germline V and J ends were trimmed by 6 bases and 4 bases, with 10 bases remaining between them. The CDR3 sequence is 12 residues long. CDR3 in amino acids: CSVEGENQPQHF. As DNA, the CDR3 is TGCAGCGTGGAGGGGGAGAATCAGCCCCAGCATTTT.

This chain uses TRBV7-3 with TRBJ2-1, with D tentatively TRBD1 (6 bases). This CDR3 has 13 residues. Germline CDR1 reads SGHTA; CDR2 reads FQGTGA. The germline V and J ends were trimmed by 5 bases and 4 bases, with 9 bases remaining between them. In DNA, the CDR3 is TGTGCCAGCAGCACAGGGCTATACAATGAGCAGTTCTTC. Its translation is CASSTGLYNEQFF.

Only a few counts were recorded for this clonotype. The chain carries TRBV10-3 and TRBJ2-7, with D perhaps TRBD1 (5 bases). The length of the CDR3 is 12 residues. Germline V gene sequence: CDR1 ENHRY, CDR2 SYGVKD. V was clipped by 8 bases and J by 1 base, with 9 bases between them. CDR3 amino acids: CAIGAGSYEQYF. Here the CDR3 DNA reads TGTGCCATCGGGGCAGGGTCCTACGAGCAGTACTTC.

CDR3 sequence reads: CSARGLAAYAYNEQFF. The DNA of the CDR3 is TGCAGTGCTAGGGGACTAGCGGCGTACGCCTACAATGAGCAGTTCTTC. The rearrangement joins TRBV20-1 to TRBJ2-1, with TRBD2 matching over 11 bases. CDR3 length equals 16 residues. The germline V gene encodes CDR1 DFQATT and CDR2 SNEGSKA (reference sequence). V lost 3 bases, J lost 2 bases, and 6 bases stayed unmatched.

This clonotype was recorded only once. The CDR3 sequence is CASSTSGTANEKLFF. Written as DNA, the CDR3 is TGTGCCAGCAGCACTTCGGGGACAGCGAATGAAAAACTGTTTTTT. The V call is TRBV9, the J call TRBJ1-4, with TRBD1 matching over 7 bases. The CDR3 is made up of 15 amino acids. Unmatched junction bases numbered 8, after V lost 4 bases and J lost 5 bases. Germline CDR1 SGDLS, CDR2 YYNGEE.

A few counts support this clonotype. The V gene is TRBV29-1, the J gene TRBJ2-3, with TRBD2 as a possible D gene (6 bases). The CDR3 sequence is 14 residues long. Germline values: CDR1 SQVTM, CDR2 ANQGSEA. V dropped 5 bases and J dropped 1 base, with 13 bases sitting between them. CDR3: CSVFGGIGTDTQYF. DNA for the CDR3: TGCAGCGTTTTTGGGGGGATAGGCACAGATACGCAGTATTTT.

This chain links TRBV27 with TRBJ2-3; D possibly corresponds to TRBD2 (5 bases). V was shortened by 3 bases and J by 2 bases, with 12 bases between the two germline ends. The CDR3 sequence is 15 residues long. In germline, CDR1 is MNHEY, CDR2 SMNVEV (reference sequence). The CDR3: CASSLAGRPTDTQYF. CDR3 nucleotide sequence: TGTGCCAGCAGTTTGGCGGGCAGGCCCACAGATACGCAGTATTTT.

This clonotype was observed many times. The rearrangement links TRBV4-3 to TRBJ2-7; 10 bases are a match to TRBD2. CDR1 is LGHNA and CDR2 is YSLEER in the germline V gene. The CDR3 is 15 amino acids. V shed 3 bases, J shed 0 bases, and the junction held 2 bases outside the gene matches. The CDR3 spells CASSQRLAGSYEQYF. Written as DNA, the CDR3 is TGCGCCAGCAGCCAGAGACTAGCGGGCTCCTACGAGCAGTACTTC.

This clonotype appeared many times. One end of the junction fails to match germline, which may point to a read error. V and J are TRBV5-1 and TRBJ2-5; D possibly uses TRBD1 or TRBD2 (5 bases each). From germline, CDR1 is SGHRS and CDR2 YFSETQ. This CDR3 has 14 amino acids. CDR3 loop: CASSPGTGGETQYF. Here the CDR3 DNA reads TGTGCCAGCAGCCCCGGGACGGGCGGAGAGACCCAGTACTTC.

This clonotype was counted ten times or more. The chain links TRBV19 to TRBJ2-1; D remains ambiguous. The CDR3 sequence is 12 residues long. Germline V gene lookup returns CDR1 LNHDA and CDR2 SQIVND (reference sequence). Deletions cut 3 bases from V and 13 bases from J, with 13 bases between. CDR3 loop: CASSMNSAVQFF. As DNA, the CDR3 is TGTGCCAGTAGTATGAATTCGGCGGTTCAGTTCTTC.

The V and J genes are TRBV30 and TRBJ2-7, with 10 bases identical to TRBD1. Germline CDR1 is GTSNPN and CDR2 is SVGIG (reference sequence). V lost 5 bases and J lost 5; bases outside the gene matches: 3. CDR3 length: 12 amino acids. CDR3 sequence (DNA): TGTGCCTGGGACAGGGGGCCCCACGAGCAGTACTTC. Translation: CAWDRGPHEQYF.

This clonotype was found a few times. This chain uses TRBV7-9 with TRBJ2-3, with TRBD2 as a possible D gene (5 bases). The V gene's germline CDR1 is SEHNR and CDR2 FQNEAQ (reference sequence). V shed 5 bases and J shed 5 bases, with 11 bases lying between them. The CDR3 runs to 13 residues. The CDR3 spells CASSKTEGDTQYF. In nucleotides, the CDR3 is TGTGCCAGCAGCAAGACTGAGGGAGATACGCAGTATTTT.